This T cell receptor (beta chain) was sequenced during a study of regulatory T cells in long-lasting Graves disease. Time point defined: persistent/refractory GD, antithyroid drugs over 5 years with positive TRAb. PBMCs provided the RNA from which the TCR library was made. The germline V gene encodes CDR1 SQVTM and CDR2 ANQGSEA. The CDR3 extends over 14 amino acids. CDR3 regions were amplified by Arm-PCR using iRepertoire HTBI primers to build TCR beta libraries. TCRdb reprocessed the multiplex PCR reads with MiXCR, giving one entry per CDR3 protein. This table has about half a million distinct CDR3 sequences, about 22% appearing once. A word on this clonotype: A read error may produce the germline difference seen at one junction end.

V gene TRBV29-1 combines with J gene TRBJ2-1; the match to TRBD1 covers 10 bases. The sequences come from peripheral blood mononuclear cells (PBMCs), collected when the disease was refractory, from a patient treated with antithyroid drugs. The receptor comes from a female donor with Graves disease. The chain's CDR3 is CSVEGDRGYNEQFF. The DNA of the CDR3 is TGCAGCGTCGAAGGGGACAGGGGTTACAATGAGCAGTTCTTC.